The TCR beta chain described here comes from a study of T cell repertoires in cytomegalovirus infection (dated by TCRdb to between 2019 and 2020). With respect to the entire study: Donor HLA type was relevant to the analysis, as public TCR beta signatures indicated carriage of CMV infection together with the matching HLA type.

As encoded in the germline V gene, CDR1 is SGHTA while CDR2 is FQGNSA. V and J are truncated by 4 bases and 6 bases respectively, leaving an intervening sequence of 18 bases. There are 15 amino acids in the CDR3, from cysteine to phenylalanine inclusive. Of the read, only the CDR3 DNA is kept; its 45 bases are in frame from base 1. Overall study results and their limits: Cumulative frequency of public TCR beta family members discriminated carriers of CMV infection plus the relevant HLA type in this cohort and an independent roughly 320-donor cohort. In the ex vivo response, HLA-C-restricted CMV-specific TCR beta clonotypes were dominant, and in two of eight donors the single most frequent clonotype came from this HLA-C-restricted group.

Sequencing instrument: Illumina HiSeq 1500. Starting from the raw public reads, TCRdb applied fastp trimming at Q25, assembled clones with MiXCR and retained in-frame beta chains. Duplicate CDR3 protein sequences are folded into a single record with the most common DNA and genes. Counted in this sample were hundreds of thousands of distinct CDR3 sequences; roughly 15% of them appeared once. 12% of the sample belongs to the ten largest clones. In this sample, this clonotype turned up many times. The antigen it binds to is not known. No much larger clone exists at a distance of one base, and base qualities are not known.

The rearrangement joined TRBV7-2 to TRBJ1-2, with the D gene call left open. The source is a human donor in good health (CMV status not recorded). Some clones in this sample may be carry-over from other donors' samples. Sequencing input: PBMCs. The CDR3 amino acid sequence is: CASSSYSLLPNGYTF. The DNA sequence follows: TGTGCCAGCAGCTCATACAGCCTCTTGCCGAATGGCTACACCTTC.